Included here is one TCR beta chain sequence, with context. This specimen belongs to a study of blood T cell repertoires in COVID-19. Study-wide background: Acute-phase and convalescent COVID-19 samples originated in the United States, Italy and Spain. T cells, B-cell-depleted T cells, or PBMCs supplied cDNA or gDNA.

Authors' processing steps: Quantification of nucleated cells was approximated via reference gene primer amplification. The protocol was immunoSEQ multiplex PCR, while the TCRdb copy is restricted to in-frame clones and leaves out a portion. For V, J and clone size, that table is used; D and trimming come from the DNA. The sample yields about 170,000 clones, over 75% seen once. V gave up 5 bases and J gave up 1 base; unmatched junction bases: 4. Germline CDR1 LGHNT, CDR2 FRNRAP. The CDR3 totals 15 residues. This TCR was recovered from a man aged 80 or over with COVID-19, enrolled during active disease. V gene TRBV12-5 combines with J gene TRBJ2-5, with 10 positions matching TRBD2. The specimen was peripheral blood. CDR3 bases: TGTGCTAGTGGTCAGGTAGCGGGGGGCCAAGAGACCCAGTACTTC. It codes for CASGQVAGGQETQYF.